Given below is one TCR beta chain in context. This record comes from a study of cytomegalovirus exposure and HLA in healthy donors. The PCR contained 60 Vbeta and 13 Jbeta primers. Some clones are missing from TCRdb's copy, which holds only in-frame ones; the method was immunoSEQ multiplex PCR. The sample shows more than 95,000 clones, approximately 14% of them seen only once. Between the trimmed V and J ends, which lost 3 bases and 1 base, there was a span of 6 bases. This CDR3 has 13 amino acids. Germline CDR1 and CDR2: MNHEY and SMNVEV (reference sequence). The receptor was isolated from a female donor in good health and CMV-seronegative. This rearrangement joins TRBV27 to TRBJ1-1, with D uncertain. What was sequenced was PBMCs. This CDR3 is CASSFRGNTEAFF. CDR3 DNA sequence: TGTGCCAGCAGTTTTCGGGGGAACACTGAAGCTTTCTTT.